A single sample gave rise to the 13 T cell receptor beta chains below, sequenced in a study of cytomegalovirus exposure and HLA in healthy donors (dated by TCRdb to 2017 to 2019). Libraries were prepared through the immunoSEQ multiplex PCR assay. For the multiplex PCR, a mixture combining 60 forward primers for TCR Vbeta segments and 13 reverse primers for TCR Jbeta segments was used. Entries here come from immuneACCESS through TCRdb and include only in-frame sequences with V and J called. Some clones fail to appear in such tables; in the studies checked, an unresolved V gene covers under half of the shortfall, and the cause of the remainder is unknown. The sample table lists 200,000 to 250,000 clones, roughly 80% of them with a count of one. The ten largest clones add up to about 1.4% of the sample. The source material was PBMCs. The receptors were sampled from a girl under 18 in good health and CMV-seronegative.

This clone was detected only a few times. Other nucleotide sequences in the sample specify the same CDR3. The J gene is TRBJ1-5, the V gene TRBV5-4, with D tentatively TRBD1 (5 bases). The V gene lost 1 base and the J gene lost 0 bases, with 5 bases spanning the gap. The CDR3 has 14 amino acids. Germline CDR1 reads SGHNT; CDR2 reads YYREEE (reference sequence). Here the CDR3 reads CASSLQGSNQPQHF. In DNA form, the CDR3 reads TGTGCCAGCAGCTTGCAGGGTAGCAATCAGCCCCAGCATTTT.

The rearrangement joins TRBV28 to TRBJ1-5; possibly TRBD1 for D (6 bases). The CDR3 length is 15 residues. Germline V gives CDR1 MDHEN, CDR2 SYDVKM. Trimming cost V 8 bases and J 7 bases, with 21 bases left between them. Written as DNA, the CDR3 is TGTGCCAGCCCCGAGGGGGTGGGTATTGGACAGCCCCAGCATTTT. This translates into CASPEGVGIGQPQHF.

This chain's CDR3 is CASSVLSGGPYNEQFF. The CDR3 DNA is TGTGCCAGCAGCGTCCTAAGCGGGGGGCCCTACAATGAGCAGTTCTTC. The rearrangement joins TRBV9 to TRBJ2-1; 9 bases are a match to TRBD2. V lost 2 bases and J lost 2; bases outside the gene matches: 5. Looked up from germline, CDR1 is SGDLS and CDR2 is YYNGEE. The CDR3 extends over 16 amino acids.

This clone was seen only once. This chain's CDR3 is CASSIAAGPYNEQFF. In nucleotides, the CDR3 is TGTGCCAGTAGTATAGCAGCAGGGCCCTACAATGAGCAGTTCTTC. The chain links TRBV19 to TRBJ2-1; D possibly corresponds to TRBD1 (5 bases). CDR1 is LNHDA and CDR2 is SQIVND in the germline V gene (reference sequence). The V and J ends lost 1 base and 2 bases respectively, with 9 bases between them. The CDR3 totals 15 residues.

The chain joins TRBV7-8 to TRBJ1-4; D is undetermined. The V and J ends lost 2 bases and 4 bases respectively, with 8 bases between them. The CDR3 totals 14 residues. CDR1 is SGHVS and CDR2 is FQNEAQ in the germline V gene. CDR3 amino acids: CASSLYRVNEKLFF. Here the CDR3 DNA reads TGTGCCAGCAGCTTATACCGGGTTAATGAAAAACTGTTTTTT. Full variable domain (remainder filled in from reference TRBV7-8 and TRBJ1-4): GAGVSQSPRYKVAKRGQDVALRCDPISGHVSLFWYQQALGQGPEFLTYFQNEAQLDKSGLPSDRFFAERPEGSVSTLKIQRTQQEDSAVYLCASSLYRVNEKLFFGSGTQLSVL.

The V gene is TRBV6-5, the J gene TRBJ1-3; D is perhaps TRBD1 (6 bases). V was shortened by 2 bases and J by 4 bases, with 12 bases between the two germline ends. The CDR3 consists of 15 residues. Germline values: CDR1 MNHEY, CDR2 SVGAGI. This chain's CDR3 is CASSYGRGWGNTIYF. The DNA of the CDR3 is TGTGCCAGCAGTTACGGCAGGGGCTGGGGAAACACCATATATTTT.

This clone came up once. This CDR3 is CSARNSGEQFF. The DNA for the CDR3 is TGCAGTGCCCGGAACTCGGGGGAGCAGTTCTTC. The chain joins TRBV20-1 to TRBJ2-1, with D maybe TRBD2 (5 bases). The CDR3 has 11 residues. The germline CDR1 and CDR2 sequences are DFQATT and SNEGSKA (reference sequence). V was pared by 6 bases and J by 10 bases, with 13 bases between.

Only a few counts were recorded for this clone. V usage is TRBV4-1 and J usage is TRBJ2-3; D call uncertain. This CDR3 comprises 15 residues. In germline, CDR1 is MGHRA, CDR2 YSYEKL. V dropped 0 bases and J dropped 1 base, with 8 bases sitting between them. CDR3 sequence: CASSQDSVGTDTQYF. CDR3 DNA: TGCGCCAGCAGCCAAGATTCGGTGGGCACAGATACGCAGTATTTT.

CDR3 DNA sequence: TGTGCCAGCAGCTCAAAAGAGACCCAGTACTTC. As protein: CASSSKETQYF. The gene calls are TRBV7-2 and TRBJ2-5; D gene ambiguous. The germline V gene has CDR1 SGHTA and CDR2 FQGNSA. The CDR3 spans 11 residues. V was cut by 4 bases and J by 3 bases, with 3 bases left in between.

This chain links TRBV28 with TRBJ1-4; 7 bases agree with TRBD1. The CDR3 consists of 14 residues. V trimming: 5 bases; J trimming: 7 bases; junction bases outside the gene matches: 7. Germline CDR1 and CDR2: MDHEN and SYDVKM. CDR3 sequence (DNA): TGTGCCAGCAGTGTACAGGGGAATGCTGAAAAACTGTTTTTT. Translation: CASSVQGNAEKLFF.

V gene TRBV30 combines with J gene TRBJ2-1; TRBD2 matches at 9 bases. Trimming took 1 base from V and 7 from J; bases not matched to a gene: 11. CDR3 length: 16 residues. Looked up from germline, CDR1 is GTSNPN and CDR2 is SVGIG (reference sequence). The CDR3 here is CAWSGPTSGFQNEQFF. For the CDR3, the DNA is TGTGCCTGGAGTGGACCAACTAGCGGGTTTCAGAATGAGCAGTTCTTC.

This chain links TRBV4-2 with TRBJ2-7; D call uncertain. The germline V and J ends were trimmed by 0 bases and 3 bases, with 12 bases remaining between them. CDR3 length: 15 residues. The germline CDR1 and CDR2 sequences are LGHNA and YNFKEQ. CDR3 amino acids: CASSQEARSNYEQYF. In DNA, the CDR3 is TGTGCCAGCAGCCAAGAGGCGAGGTCCAACTACGAGCAGTACTTC.

V gene TRBV13 combines with J gene TRBJ2-7; 13 nucleotides match TRBD2. Unmatched junction bases numbered 13, after V lost 5 bases and J lost 0 bases. The length of the CDR3 is 19 residues. Germline V gene sequence: CDR1 PRHDT, CDR2 FYEKMQ (reference sequence). As DNA, the CDR3 is TGTGCCAGCAGCCTACTAGCGGGGGGGCGACTCCGAAGCTCCTACGAGCAGTACTTC. Translation: CASSLLAGGRLRSSYEQYF.